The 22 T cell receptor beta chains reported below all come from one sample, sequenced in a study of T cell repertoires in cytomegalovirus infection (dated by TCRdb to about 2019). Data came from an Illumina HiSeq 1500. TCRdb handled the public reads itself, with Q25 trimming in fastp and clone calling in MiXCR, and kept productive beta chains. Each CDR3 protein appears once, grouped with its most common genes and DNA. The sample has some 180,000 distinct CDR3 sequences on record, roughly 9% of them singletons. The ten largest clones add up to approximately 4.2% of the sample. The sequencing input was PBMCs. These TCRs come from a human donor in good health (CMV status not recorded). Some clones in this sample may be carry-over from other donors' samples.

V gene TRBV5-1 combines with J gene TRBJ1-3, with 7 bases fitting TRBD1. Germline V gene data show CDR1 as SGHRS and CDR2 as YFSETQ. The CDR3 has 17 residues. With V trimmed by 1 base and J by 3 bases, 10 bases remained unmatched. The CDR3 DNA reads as TGCGCCAGCAGCTTGTCGACAACAGGGGACCGTGGAAACACCATATATTTT. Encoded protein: CASSLSTTGDRGNTIYF.

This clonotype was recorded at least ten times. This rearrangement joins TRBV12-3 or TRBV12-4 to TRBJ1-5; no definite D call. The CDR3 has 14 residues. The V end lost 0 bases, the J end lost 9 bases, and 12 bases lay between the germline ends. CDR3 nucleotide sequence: TGTGCCAGCAGTTTAGCGGAGACGGTGTGGCCCCAGCATTTT. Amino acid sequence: CASSLAETVWPQHF.

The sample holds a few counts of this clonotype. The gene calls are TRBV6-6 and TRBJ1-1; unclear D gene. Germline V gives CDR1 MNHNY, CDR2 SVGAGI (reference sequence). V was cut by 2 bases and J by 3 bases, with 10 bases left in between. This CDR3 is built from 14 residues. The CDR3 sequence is CASSYSTGDTEAFF. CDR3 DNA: TGTGCCAGCAGTTACAGTACTGGGGACACTGAAGCTTTCTTT.

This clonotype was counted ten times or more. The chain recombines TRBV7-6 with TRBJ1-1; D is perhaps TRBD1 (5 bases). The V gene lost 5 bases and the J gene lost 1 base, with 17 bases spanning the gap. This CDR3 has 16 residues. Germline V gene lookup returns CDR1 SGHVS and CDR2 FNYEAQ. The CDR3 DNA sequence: TGTGCCAGCAGCCAGAGCCTCGGGGCAGCGAACACTGAAGCTTTCTTT. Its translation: CASSQSLGAANTEAFF. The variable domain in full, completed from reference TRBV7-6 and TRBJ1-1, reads GAGVSQSPRYKVTKRGQDVALRCDPISGHVSLYWYRQALGQGPEFLTYFNYEAQQDKSGLPNDRFSAERPEGSISTLTIQRTEQRDSAMYRCASSQSLGAANTEAFFGQGTRLTVV.

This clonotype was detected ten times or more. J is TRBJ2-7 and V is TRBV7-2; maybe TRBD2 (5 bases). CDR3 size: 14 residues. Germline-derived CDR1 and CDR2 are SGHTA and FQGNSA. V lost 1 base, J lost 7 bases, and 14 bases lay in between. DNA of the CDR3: TGTGCCAGCAGCTTAGATGGGGTTGCGGGTGAGCAGTACTTC. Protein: CASSLDGVAGEQYF.

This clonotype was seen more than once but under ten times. CDR3 residues: CASREDRLYTYEQYF. The CDR3 DNA is TGTGCCAGCAGAGAGGACAGGCTGTATACCTACGAGCAGTACTTC. The chain combines TRBV2 with TRBJ2-7; 7 bases match TRBD1. Per the germline V gene, CDR1 is SNHLY and CDR2 is FYNNEI. The CDR3 is 15 amino acids. V shed 6 bases and J 2 bases; nucleotides not matched to a gene: 10.

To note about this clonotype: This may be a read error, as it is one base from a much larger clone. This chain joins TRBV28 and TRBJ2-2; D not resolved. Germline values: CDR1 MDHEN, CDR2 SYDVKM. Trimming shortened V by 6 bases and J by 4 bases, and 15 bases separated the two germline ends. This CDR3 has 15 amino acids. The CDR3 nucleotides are TGTGCCAGCAGCACTCTTCAGGAGTCCACCGGGGAGCTGTTTTTT. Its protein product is CASSTLQESTGELFF.

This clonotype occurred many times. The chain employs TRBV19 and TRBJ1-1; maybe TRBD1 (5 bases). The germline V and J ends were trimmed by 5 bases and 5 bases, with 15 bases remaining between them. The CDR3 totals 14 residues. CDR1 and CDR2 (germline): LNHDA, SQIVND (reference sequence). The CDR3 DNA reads TGTGCCAGTAGTCCTCCAGGGCCTGGAACTGAAGCTTTCTTT. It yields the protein CASSPPGPGTEAFF. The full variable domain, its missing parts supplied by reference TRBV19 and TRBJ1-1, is DGGITQSPKYLFRKEGQNVTLSCEQNLNHDAMYWYRQDPGQGLRLIYYSQIVNDFQKGDIAEGYSVSREKKESFPLTVTSAQKNPTAFYLCASSPPGPGTEAFFGQGTRLTVV.

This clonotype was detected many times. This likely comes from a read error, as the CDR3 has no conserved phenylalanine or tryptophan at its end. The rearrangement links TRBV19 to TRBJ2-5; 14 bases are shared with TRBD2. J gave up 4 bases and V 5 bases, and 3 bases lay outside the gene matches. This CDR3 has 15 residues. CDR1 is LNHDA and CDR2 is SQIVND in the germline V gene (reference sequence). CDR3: CASSSGTSGRETQYS. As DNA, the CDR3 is TGTGCCAGTAGTTCCGGGACTAGCGGGAGAGAGACCCAGTACTCC.

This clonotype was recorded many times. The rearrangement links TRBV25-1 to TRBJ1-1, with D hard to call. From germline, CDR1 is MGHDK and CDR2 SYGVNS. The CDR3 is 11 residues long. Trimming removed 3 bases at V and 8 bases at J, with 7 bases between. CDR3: CASSDGGEAFF. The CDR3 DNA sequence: TGTGCCAGCAGTGATGGCGGGGAAGCTTTCTTT.

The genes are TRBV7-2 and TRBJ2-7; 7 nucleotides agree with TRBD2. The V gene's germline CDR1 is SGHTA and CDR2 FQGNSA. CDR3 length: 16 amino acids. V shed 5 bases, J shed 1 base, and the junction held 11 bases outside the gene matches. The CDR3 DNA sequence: TGTGCCAGCAGCGTAAGGTGGGAGGGCCGGTCCTACGAGCAGTACTTC. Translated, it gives CASSVRWEGRSYEQYF.

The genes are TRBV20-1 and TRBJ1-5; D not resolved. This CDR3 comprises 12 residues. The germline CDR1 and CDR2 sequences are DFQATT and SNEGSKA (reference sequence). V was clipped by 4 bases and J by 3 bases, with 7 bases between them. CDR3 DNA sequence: TGCAGTGCTATGCCAAACAATCAGCCCCAGCATTTT. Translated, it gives CSAMPNNQPQHF.

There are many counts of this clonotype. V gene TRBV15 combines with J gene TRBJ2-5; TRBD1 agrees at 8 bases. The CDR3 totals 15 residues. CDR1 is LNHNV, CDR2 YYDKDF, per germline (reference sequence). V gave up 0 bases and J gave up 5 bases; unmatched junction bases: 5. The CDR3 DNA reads TGTGCCACCAGCAGAGACGGGACAGGCGGGGAGACCCAGTACTTC. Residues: CATSRDGTGGETQYF. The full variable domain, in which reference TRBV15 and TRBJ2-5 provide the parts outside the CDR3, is DAMVIQNPRYQVTQFGKPVTLSCSQTLNHNVMYWYQQKSSQAPKLLFHYYDKDFNNEADTPDNFQSRRPNTSFCFLDIRSPGLGDTAMYLCATSRDGTGGETQYFGPGTRLLVL.

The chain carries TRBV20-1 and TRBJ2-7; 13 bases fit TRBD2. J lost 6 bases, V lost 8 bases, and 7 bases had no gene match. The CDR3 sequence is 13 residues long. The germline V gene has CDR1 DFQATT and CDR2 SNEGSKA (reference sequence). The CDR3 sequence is CSYTSGRAFEQYF. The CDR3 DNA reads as TGCAGTTACACTAGCGGGAGGGCCTTCGAGCAGTACTTC.

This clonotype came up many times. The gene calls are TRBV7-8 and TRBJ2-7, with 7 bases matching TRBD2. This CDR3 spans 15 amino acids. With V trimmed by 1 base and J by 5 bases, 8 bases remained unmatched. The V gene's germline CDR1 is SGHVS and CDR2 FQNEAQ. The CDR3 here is CASSLGAGRVHEQYF. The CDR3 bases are TGTGCCAGCAGCTTAGGGGCAGGGAGGGTCCACGAGCAGTACTTC.

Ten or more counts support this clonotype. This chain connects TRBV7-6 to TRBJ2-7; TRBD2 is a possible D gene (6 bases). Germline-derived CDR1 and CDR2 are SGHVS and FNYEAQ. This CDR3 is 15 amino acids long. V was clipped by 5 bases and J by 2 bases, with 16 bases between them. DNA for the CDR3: TGTGCCAGCAGCCCTCGGGGGAAATCTGCCTACGAGCAGTACTTC. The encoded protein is CASSPRGKSAYEQYF. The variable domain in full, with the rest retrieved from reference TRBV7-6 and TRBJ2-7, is GAGVSQSPRYKVTKRGQDVALRCDPISGHVSLYWYRQALGQGPEFLTYFNYEAQQDKSGLPNDRFSAERPEGSISTLTIQRTEQRDSAMYRCASSPRGKSAYEQYFGPGTRLTVT.

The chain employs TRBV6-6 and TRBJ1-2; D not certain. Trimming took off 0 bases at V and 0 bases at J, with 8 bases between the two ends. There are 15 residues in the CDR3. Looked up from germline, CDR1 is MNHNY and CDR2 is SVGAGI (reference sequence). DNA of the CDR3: TGTGCCAGCAGTTACTCCCAATTAGCTAACTATGGCTACACCTTC. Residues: CASSYSQLANYGYTF.

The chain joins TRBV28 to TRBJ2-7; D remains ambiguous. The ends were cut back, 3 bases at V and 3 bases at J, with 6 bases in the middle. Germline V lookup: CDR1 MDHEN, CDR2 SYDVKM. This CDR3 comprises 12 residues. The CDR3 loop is CASSFQNYEQYF. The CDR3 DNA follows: TGTGCCAGCAGTTTTCAGAACTACGAGCAGTACTTC.

The CDR3 region has the DNA TGTGCCAGCAGCGCCAGGGGGATGAACACTGAAGCTTTCTTT. Its translation is CASSARGMNTEAFF. The chain couples TRBV5-4 to TRBJ1-1; the match to TRBD1 covers 7 bases. J lost 0 bases, V lost 4 bases, and 3 bases had no gene match. There are 14 residues in the CDR3. Per germline, CDR1 SGHNT and CDR2 YYREEE (reference sequence).

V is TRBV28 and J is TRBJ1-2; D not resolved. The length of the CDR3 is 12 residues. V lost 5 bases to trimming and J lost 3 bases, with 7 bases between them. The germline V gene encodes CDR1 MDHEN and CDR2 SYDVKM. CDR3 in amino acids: CASSAVYYGYTF. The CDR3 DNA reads TGTGCCAGCAGTGCTGTTTACTATGGCTACACCTTC.

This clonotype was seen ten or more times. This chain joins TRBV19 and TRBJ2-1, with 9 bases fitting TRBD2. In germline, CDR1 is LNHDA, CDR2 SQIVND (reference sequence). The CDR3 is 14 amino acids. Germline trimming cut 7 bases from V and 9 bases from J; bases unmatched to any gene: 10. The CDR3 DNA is TGTGCCAGTACCCCCCTAGCGGGATACGGTGAGCAGTTCTTC. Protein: CASTPLAGYGEQFF.

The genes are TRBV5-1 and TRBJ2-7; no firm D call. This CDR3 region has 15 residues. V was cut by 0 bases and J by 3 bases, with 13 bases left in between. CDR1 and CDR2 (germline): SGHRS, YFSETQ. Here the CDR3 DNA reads TGCGCCAGCAGCTTGGACTTGGCACCAAACTACGAGCAGTACTTC. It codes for CASSLDLAPNYEQYF.